This T cell receptor (beta chain) was recovered during a study of Graves' ophthalmopathy and Graves' hyperthyroidism. The CDR3 spans 12 residues. Germline CDR1 and CDR2: DFQATT and SNEGSKA (reference sequence). Researchers took RNA transcripts and amplified TCR beta CDR3 regions from them. An initial RT-PCR round employing HTBI primers preceded a second-round multiplex PCR. One entry per CDR3 protein results from TCRdb running MiXCR on the multiplex PCR reads. The sample yields hundreds of thousands of distinct CDR3 sequences, 13% to 15% seen once. This clonotype was picked up many times. The clonotype originates from a woman aged 30 to 39 with Graves' ophthalmopathy. J is TRBJ1-1 and V is TRBV20-1, with TRBD1 matching 7 bases. Sequenced input: blood. CDR3: CAGGRTNTEAFF. Written as DNA, the CDR3 is TGCGCAGGGGGACGGACGAACACTGAAGCTTTCTTT.